These T cell receptor beta chains were read from a single sample in a study of response to subunit inactivated influenza vaccine. From the RT-PCR reads, TCRdb called clonotypes with MiXCR, one entry per CDR3 protein. The repertoire consists of more than 600,000 distinct CDR3 sequences, with around 18% occurring once and the leading ten covering about a tenth. The specimen was PBMCs from blood, collected 5 days after vaccination. The receptors derive from a man aged 45 to 65 who received an inactivated influenza vaccine. The CDR3 runs from the conserved cysteine through the conserved F or W. Each record gives: V gene, J gene, CDR3 length, D gene, clone size, CDR3 protein, CDR3 DNA. The D gene is left open where the match is weak. The listing skips clone size in some rows; elsewhere it reads once, few, many or a size class.

>TRBV6-5|TRBJ1-1|16|TRBD1|NA
CASSYLIRDRVSEAFF
TGTGCCAGCAGTTACCTCATCCGGGACAGGGTATCGGAAGCTTTCTTT
>TRBV20-1|TRBJ2-5|13|TRBD2|few
CSASLAVKETQYF
TGCAGTGCTAGCCTAGCGGTTAAAGAGACCCAGTACTTC
>TRBV27|TRBJ1-1|15|NA|NA
CASSLGSGVGTEAFF
TGTGCCAGCAGTTTGGGGAGCGGGGTGGGCACTGAAGCTTTCTTT
>TRBV7-2|TRBJ2-1|13|NA|NA
CASSRGEYNEQFF
TGTGCCAGCAGCCGAGGCGAGTACAATGAGCAGTTCTTC
>TRBV28|TRBJ1-2|13|NA|few
CASSQISQYGYTF
TGTGCCAGCAGTCAAATCTCTCAATATGGCTACACCTTC
>TRBV6-1|TRBJ1-2|15|NA|NA
CASSPWAGDDDGYTF
TGTGCCAGCAGCCCGTGGGCCGGCGATGACGATGGCTACACCTTC
>TRBV20-1|TRBJ1-3|14|NA|few
CSASRRLGGNTIYF
TGCAGTGCTAGTAGGCGCCTGGGAGGAAACACCATATATTTT
>TRBV7-2|TRBJ1-2|14|NA|NA
CASSGTTGNYGYTF
TGTGCCAGCAGCGGTACTACAGGGAACTATGGCTACACCTTC
>TRBV15|TRBJ2-4|12|NA|few
CATSRDRGGQYF
TGTGCCACCAGCAGAGATCGAGGAGGACAGTACTTC
>TRBV9|TRBJ2-2|15|NA|NA
CASSVVGSGTGELFF
TGTGCCAGCAGCGTAGTCGGGAGTGGCACCGGGGAGCTGTTTTTT
>TRBV30|TRBJ2-1|14|NA|NA
CAWTKRGAGNEQFF
TGTGCCTGGACCAAACGTGGGGCGGGGAATGAGCAGTTCTTC
>TRBV20-1|TRBJ2-2|12|TRBD1|few
CSANRGTGELFF
TGCAGTGCCAACAGGGGAACCGGGGAGCTGTTTTTT
>TRBV24-1|TRBJ2-3|12|NA|NA
CATSDSADTQYF
TGTGCCACCAGTGACAGCGCAGATACGCAGTATTTT
>TRBV29-1|TRBJ1-1|12|TRBD1|NA
CSVEGQTTEAFF
TGCAGCGTTGAGGGACAGACCACTGAAGCTTTCTTT
>TRBV7-2|TRBJ2-7|16|TRBD1|NA
CASSLSSWDRTYEQYF
TGTGCCAGCAGTCTCTCTTCATGGGACAGGACCTACGAGCAGTACTTC
>TRBV15|TRBJ2-7|15|TRBD2|few
CATSRDRSGRGEQYF
TGTGCCACCAGCAGAGATCGGAGCGGGAGGGGTGAGCAGTACTTC
>TRBV15|TRBJ1-5|13|NA|few
CATSRDSTGLQHF
TGTGCCACCAGCAGAGATTCGACGGGTCTACAGCATTTT
>TRBV30|TRBJ2-7|13|NA|NA
CAWSVSALYEQYF
TGTGCCTGGAGTGTATCGGCACTTTACGAGCAGTACTTC
>TRBV29-1|TRBJ1-1|12|NA|few
CSAGRQNTEAFF
TGCAGTGCTGGCAGACAGAACACTGAAGCTTTCTTT
>TRBV20-1|TRBJ1-2|15|NA|few
CSATRTGSHFSGYTF
TGCAGTGCTACACGAACGGGATCTCATTTTAGTGGCTACACCTTC
>TRBV20-1|TRBJ2-3|14|NA|few
CSATRRVDSDTQYF
TGCAGTGCCACCAGGAGGGTCGACTCAGATACGCAGTATTTT
>TRBV7-2|TRBJ2-4|17|NA|NA
CASSLRAFGLAKNIQYF
TGTGCCAGCAGCTTAAGGGCCTTCGGATTAGCCAAAAACATTCAGTACTTC
>TRBV10-3|TRBJ1-1|13|TRBD1|few
CAVQGQEGTEAFF
TGTGCCGTACAGGGACAGGAAGGAACTGAAGCTTTCTTT
>TRBV7-2|TRBJ2-5|12|NA|few
CASSLGTGTQYF
TGTGCCAGCAGCTTAGGGACTGGGACCCAGTACTTC
>TRBV5-6|TRBJ2-3|15|NA|few
CASSFWGPGTDTQYF
TGTGCCAGCAGCTTCTGGGGGCCCGGAACAGATACGCAGTATTTT